The 14 T cell receptor beta chains listed next were all sequenced from one sample in a study of OX40 agonist ivuxolimab in advanced cancers. The assay was immunoSEQ multiplex PCR, and TCRdb's table has in-frame clones only and misses some. The sample lists 60,000 to 85,000 clones, roughly 90% occurring once. The input for sequencing was CD4+ or CD8+ T cells sorted from blood, taken in a trial of the OX40 agonist ivuxolimab. These receptors all stem from an adult with an advanced solid tumor such as melanoma, head and neck, liver or kidney cancer.

The rearrangement uses TRBV5-4 and TRBJ2-5; D is perhaps TRBD1 (6 bases). Germline V gene lookup returns CDR1 SGHNT and CDR2 YYREEE (reference sequence). The CDR3 covers 14 residues. Trimming took off 3 bases at V and 1 base at J, with 10 bases between the two ends. The CDR3 loop is CASSSGQIQETQYF. The CDR3 region has the DNA TGTGCCAGCAGCTCGGGACAAATCCAAGAGACCCAGTACTTC.

This chain uses TRBV19 with TRBJ2-2; D may be TRBD1 (5 bases). V dropped 7 bases and J dropped 5 bases, with 14 bases sitting between them. Germline assignment: CDR1 LNHDA and CDR2 SQIVND (reference sequence). CDR3 length equals 14 residues. CDR3 loop: CASKWGSLTGELFF. The DNA for the CDR3 is TGTGCCAGTAAATGGGGCTCTTTGACCGGGGAGCTGTTTTTT.

This clone showed up just a few times. The chain couples TRBV19 to TRBJ1-1, with TRBD1 matching 7 bases. Germline CDR1 is LNHDA and CDR2 is SQIVND (reference sequence). The V gene end was trimmed by 3 bases and the J gene end by 6 bases; junction bases not matched to a gene: 10. This CDR3 spans 15 amino acids. The DNA of the CDR3 is TGTGCCAGTAGTATGAGAGGGGGCGGAATCTCTGAAGCTTTCTTT. Protein product: CASSMRGGGISEAFF.

This rearrangement joins TRBV18 to TRBJ1-5; possible D gene TRBD1, 5 bases. The CDR3 contains 17 residues. The germline V gene encodes CDR1 KGHSH and CDR2 LQKENI. V lost 2 bases and J lost 2, with 16 bases in between. Written as DNA, the CDR3 is TGTGCCAGCTCACCAATACTTGGAGTGGGGGGCAATCAGCCCCAGCATTTT. Translation: CASSPILGVGGNQPQHF.

About this clone itself: A junction end diverges from the germline sequence, so it may reflect a read error. The rearrangement joins TRBV5-1 to TRBJ1-1, with 9 bases aligning to TRBD1. This CDR3 is built from 14 residues. CDR1 is SGHRS, CDR2 YFSETQ, per germline. The CDR3 coding sequence is TGCGCCGGCAGCTTGGACAGGGGAGACACTGAAGCTTTCTTT. Translated: CAGSLDRGDTEAFF.

In its sample, this clone was seen once. The chain is built from TRBV5-1 and TRBJ1-2; 7 bases map to TRBD1. Germline V gene data show CDR1 as SGHRS and CDR2 as YFSETQ. The J segment lost 7 bases and the V segment lost 4 bases, leaving 16 bases of the junction unmatched. This CDR3 has 16 residues. The CDR3 here is CASSGAQGRGLSGYTF. Here the CDR3 DNA reads TGCGCCAGCAGCGGGGCACAGGGGAGAGGACTGAGTGGCTACACCTTC.

The chain uses TRBV28 and TRBJ2-3, with a weak D call TRBD1 (7 bases). Per germline, CDR1 MDHEN and CDR2 SYDVKM. The CDR3 contains 16 residues. Trimming removed 4 bases from V and 2 bases from J, with 16 bases in between. CDR3 loop: CASSSGGTTNTDTQYF. DNA of the CDR3: TGTGCCAGCAGTTCAGGGGGGACCACAAACACAGATACGCAGTATTTT.

This chain uses TRBV6-6 with TRBJ1-5; 12 nucleotides match TRBD1. Germline CDR1 MNHNY, CDR2 SVGAGI (reference sequence). This CDR3 comprises 15 residues. Losses at the gene ends were 9 bases for V and 7 bases for J; bases not matched to a gene: 10. The CDR3 loop is CASGTGGAEGQPQHF. The CDR3 DNA reads TGTGCCAGTGGGACAGGGGGCGCTGAGGGGCAGCCCCAGCATTTT.

This chain uses TRBV29-1 with TRBJ2-3; D unresolved. V lost 6 bases and J lost 6, with 13 bases in between. Germline loops: CDR1 SQVTM, CDR2 ANQGSEA. This CDR3 contains 12 residues. CDR3 amino acids: CSVLTLGDTQYF. As DNA, the CDR3 is TGCAGCGTGCTGACCCTGGGGGATACGCAGTATTTT.

This chain uses TRBV5-1 with TRBJ2-2, with a possible D match to TRBD1 (6 bases). Per germline, CDR1 SGHRS and CDR2 YFSETQ. There are 17 residues in the CDR3. Trimming left V 4 bases short and J 5 bases short, with 21 bases between. CDR3 sequence reads: CASSATPPGQGTGELFF. CDR3 nucleotides: TGCGCCAGCAGCGCGACGCCTCCGGGACAAGGAACCGGGGAGCTGTTTTTT.

The chain has TRBV6-1 and TRBJ2-2, with 8 bases identical to TRBD2. Per germline, CDR1 MNHNS and CDR2 SASEGT. Losses at the gene ends were 6 bases for V and 1 base for J; bases not matched to a gene: 4. The CDR3 consists of 15 residues. The CDR3 nucleotides read TGTGCCAGCAGCGCCACTAGCGGGAACACCGGGGAGCTGTTTTTT. It translates to CASSATSGNTGELFF.

The chain combines TRBV28 with TRBJ1-6; D not certain. Trimming pared 5 bases from V and 9 bases from J, leaving 17 bases between. Germline V lookup: CDR1 MDHEN, CDR2 SYDVKM. This CDR3 is 15 amino acids long. The CDR3 sequence is CASSVRTNWGSPLHF. The CDR3 nucleotides read TGTGCCAGCAGTGTCCGGACGAATTGGGGTTCACCCCTCCACTTT.

The chain has TRBV6-5 and TRBJ1-2, with D maybe TRBD1 (5 bases). Looked up from germline, CDR1 is MNHEY and CDR2 is SVGAGI. Trimming removed 6 bases from V and 5 bases from J, with 10 bases in between. The CDR3 is made up of 12 amino acids. The CDR3 protein is CASRTEFYGYTF. CDR3 DNA sequence: TGTGCCAGCAGGACAGAGTTTTATGGCTACACCTTC.

V usage is TRBV18 and J usage is TRBJ2-5; 7 bases match TRBD1. The CDR3 extends over 15 amino acids. The V gene's germline CDR1 is KGHSH and CDR2 LQKENI. V shed 5 bases, J shed 9 bases, and the junction held 15 bases outside the gene matches. The CDR3 protein is CASSDLGTAEIPQYF. The CDR3 DNA follows: TGTGCCAGCTCAGACCTTGGGACAGCGGAAATACCCCAGTACTTC.